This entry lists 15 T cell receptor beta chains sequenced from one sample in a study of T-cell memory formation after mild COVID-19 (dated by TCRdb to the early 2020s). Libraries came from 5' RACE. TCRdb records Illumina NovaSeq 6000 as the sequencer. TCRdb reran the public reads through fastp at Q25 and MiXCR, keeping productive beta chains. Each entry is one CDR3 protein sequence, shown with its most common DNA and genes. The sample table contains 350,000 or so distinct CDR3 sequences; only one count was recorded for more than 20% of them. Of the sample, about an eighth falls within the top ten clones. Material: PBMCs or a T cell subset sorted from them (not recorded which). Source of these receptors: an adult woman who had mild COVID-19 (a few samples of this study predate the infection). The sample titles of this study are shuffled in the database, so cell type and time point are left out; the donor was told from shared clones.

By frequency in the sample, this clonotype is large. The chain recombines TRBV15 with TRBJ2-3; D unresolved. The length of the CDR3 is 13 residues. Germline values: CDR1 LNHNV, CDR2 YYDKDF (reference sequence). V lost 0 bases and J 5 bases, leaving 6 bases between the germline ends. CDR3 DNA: TGTGCCACCAGCAGAGATAGGGTAGATACGCAGTATTTT. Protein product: CATSRDRVDTQYF. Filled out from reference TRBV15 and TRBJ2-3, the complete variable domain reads DAMVIQNPRYQVTQFGKPVTLSCSQTLNHNVMYWYQQKSSQAPKLLFHYYDKDFNNEADTPDNFQSRRPNTSFCFLDIRSPGLGDTAMYLCATSRDRVDTQYFGPGTRLTVL.

The CDR3 is CASSPWSYAFGEAFF. The CDR3 region has the DNA TGTGCCAGCTCACCATGGAGCTACGCCTTCGGGGAAGCTTTCTTT. This sequence joins TRBV18 and TRBJ1-1; D gene ambiguous. This CDR3 has 15 amino acids. CDR1 is KGHSH, CDR2 LQKENI, per germline. Trimming stripped 2 bases from V and 8 bases from J, with 18 bases between.

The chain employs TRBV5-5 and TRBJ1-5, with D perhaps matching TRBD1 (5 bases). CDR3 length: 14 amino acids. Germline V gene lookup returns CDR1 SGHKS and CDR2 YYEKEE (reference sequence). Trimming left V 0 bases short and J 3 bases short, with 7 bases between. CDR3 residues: CASSLAGINQPQHF. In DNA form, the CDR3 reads TGTGCCAGCAGCTTGGCAGGGATCAATCAGCCCCAGCATTTT.

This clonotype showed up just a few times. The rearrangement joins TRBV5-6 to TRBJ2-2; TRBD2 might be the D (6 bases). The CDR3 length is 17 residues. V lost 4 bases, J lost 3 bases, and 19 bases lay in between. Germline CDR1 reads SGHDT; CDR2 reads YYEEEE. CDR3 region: CASSKAYYSGYTGELFF. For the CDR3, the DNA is TGTGCCAGCAGCAAAGCTTATTATAGCGGCTACACCGGGGAGCTGTTTTTT.

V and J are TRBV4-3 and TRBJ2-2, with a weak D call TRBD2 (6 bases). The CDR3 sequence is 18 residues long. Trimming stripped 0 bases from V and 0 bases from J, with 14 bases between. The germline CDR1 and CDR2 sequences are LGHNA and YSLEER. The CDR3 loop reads CASSQDPEAGTNTGELFF. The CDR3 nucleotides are TGCGCCAGCAGCCAAGATCCAGAGGCGGGGACGAACACCGGGGAGCTGTTTTTT.

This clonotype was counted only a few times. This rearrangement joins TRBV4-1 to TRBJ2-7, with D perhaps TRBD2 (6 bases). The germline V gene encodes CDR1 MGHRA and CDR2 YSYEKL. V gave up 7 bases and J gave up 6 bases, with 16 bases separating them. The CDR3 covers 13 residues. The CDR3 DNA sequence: TGCGCCAGCACGGACTGGGACTCGTCCGAGCAGTACTTC. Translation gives CASTDWDSSEQYF.

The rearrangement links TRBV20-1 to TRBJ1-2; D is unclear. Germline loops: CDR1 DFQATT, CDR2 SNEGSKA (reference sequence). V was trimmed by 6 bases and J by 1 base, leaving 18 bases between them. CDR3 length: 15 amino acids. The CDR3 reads CSAPLGGPNNYGYTF. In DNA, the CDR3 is TGCAGTGCCCCTCTGGGAGGGCCTAATAACTATGGCTACACCTTC.

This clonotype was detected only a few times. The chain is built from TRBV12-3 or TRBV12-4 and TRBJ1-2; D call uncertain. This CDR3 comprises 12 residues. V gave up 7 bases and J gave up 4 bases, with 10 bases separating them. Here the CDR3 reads CASILVGYGYTF. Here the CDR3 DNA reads TGTGCCAGCATCCTTGTCGGCTATGGCTACACCTTC.

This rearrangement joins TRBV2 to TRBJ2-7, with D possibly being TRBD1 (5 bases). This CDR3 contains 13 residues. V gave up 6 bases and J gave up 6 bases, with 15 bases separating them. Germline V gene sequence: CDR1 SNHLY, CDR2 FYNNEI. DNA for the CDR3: TGTGCCAGCAGAGGTCTCAGGGCGAGCGAGCAGTACTTC. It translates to CASRGLRASEQYF.

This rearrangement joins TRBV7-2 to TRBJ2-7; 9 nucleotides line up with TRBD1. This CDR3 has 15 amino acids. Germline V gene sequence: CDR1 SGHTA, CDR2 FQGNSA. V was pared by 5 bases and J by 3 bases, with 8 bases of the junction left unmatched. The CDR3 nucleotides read TGTGCCAGCAGCCCACCCCCGGGACAGGGCTACGAGCAGTACTTC. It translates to CASSPPPGQGYEQYF.

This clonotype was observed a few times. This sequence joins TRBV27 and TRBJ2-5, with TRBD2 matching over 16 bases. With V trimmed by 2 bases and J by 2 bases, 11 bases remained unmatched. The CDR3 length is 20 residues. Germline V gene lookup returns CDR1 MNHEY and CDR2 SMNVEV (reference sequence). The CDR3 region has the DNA TGTGCCAGCAGTTTAACCCCCCCGGGACTAGCGGGGGGGGTACAAGAGACCCAGTACTTC. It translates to CASSLTPPGLAGGVQETQYF.

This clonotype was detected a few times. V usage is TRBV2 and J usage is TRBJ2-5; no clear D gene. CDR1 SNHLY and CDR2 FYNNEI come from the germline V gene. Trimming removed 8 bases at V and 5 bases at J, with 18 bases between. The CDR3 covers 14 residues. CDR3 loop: CASRPGLPPETQYF. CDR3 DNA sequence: TGTGCCAGCCGGCCGGGTCTACCACCGGAGACCCAGTACTTC.

CDR3 in DNA: TGTGCCAGCACTGCCTTTCCAGGGGAGCTGTTTTTT. It yields the protein CASTAFPGELFF. This chain joins TRBV6-2 or TRBV6-3 and TRBJ2-2, with unresolved D. V lost 7 bases and J 8 bases, leaving 11 bases between the germline ends. From germline, CDR1 is MNHEY and CDR2 SVGEGT. There are 12 residues in the CDR3.

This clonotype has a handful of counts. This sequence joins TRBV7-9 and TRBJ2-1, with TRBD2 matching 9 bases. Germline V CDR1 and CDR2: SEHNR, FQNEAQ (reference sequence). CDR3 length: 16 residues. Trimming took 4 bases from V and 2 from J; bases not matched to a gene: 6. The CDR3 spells CASSSIAGEAYNEQFF. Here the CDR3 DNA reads TGTGCCAGCAGCTCTATAGCGGGGGAAGCCTACAATGAGCAGTTCTTC.

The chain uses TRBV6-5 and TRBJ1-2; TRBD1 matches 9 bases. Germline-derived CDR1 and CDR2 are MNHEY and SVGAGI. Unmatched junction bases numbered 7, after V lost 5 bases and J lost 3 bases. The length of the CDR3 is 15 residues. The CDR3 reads CASSDGWDRDYGYTF. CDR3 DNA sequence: TGTGCCAGCAGTGATGGATGGGACAGGGACTATGGCTACACCTTC.